These T cell receptor beta chains were read from a single sample in a study of cytomegalovirus exposure and HLA in healthy donors. Data came from immunoSEQ multiplex PCR; TCRdb stores just in-frame clones and leaves some out. The sample consists of about 150,000 clones, over 70% of them appearing once. Sequencing was done on a sample of PBMCs. The receptor source for this set is a male donor in good health and CMV-seronegative. Both conserved end residues are part of each CDR3. The order of the fields is J gene, V gene, D gene, CDR3 protein. The D gene is left open where the match is weak.

TRBJ1-5 TRBV19 . CASSFQNSNQPQHF
TRBJ1-6 TRBV4-1 . CASSQVGQAMTPLHF
TRBJ2-2 TRBV19 . CASSPPPGGRAAGELFF
TRBJ2-2 TRBV7-3 TRBD2 CASTAGGFGGELFF
TRBJ2-7 TRBV5-1 TRBD2 CASSPQSLAGGYEQYF
TRBJ2-1 TRBV7-8 . CASSPKDSYNEQFF
TRBJ1-2 TRBV30 TRBD1 CAWSPGTGVLGGYTF
TRBJ1-6 TRBV7-2 . CASSDWNSPLHF
TRBJ2-1 TRBV11-2 . CASSLSRGSSYNEQFF
TRBJ2-2 TRBV6-6 . CASSYLTGELFF
TRBJ2-3 TRBV7-9 TRBD2 CASRRTREADTQYF
TRBJ2-7 TRBV5-4 TRBD1 CASSLGQGARSTYEQYF
TRBJ2-2 TRBV7-9 . CASRFRSAGENTGELFF
TRBJ2-3 TRBV7-9 TRBD1 CASSQGQGSWGQYF
TRBJ2-7 TRBV28 TRBD1 CASRQGDYEQYF
TRBJ2-7 TRBV4-3 TRBD2 CASSALLAGAPYEQYF
TRBJ2-5 TRBV2 . CASSAQETQYF
TRBJ2-3 TRBV7-2 TRBD2 CASSLSGRNTDTQYF
TRBJ1-1 TRBV28 . CASRFSGLSNTEAFF
TRBJ1-3 TRBV6-5 . CASSYKGGSSGNTIYF
TRBJ2-5 TRBV29-1 . CSVSGLYQETQYF
TRBJ2-7 TRBV28 TRBD1 CASSAKINRGPQGKRYEQYF
TRBJ1-5 TRBV19 TRBD1 CATGQGRQPQHF
TRBJ2-1 TRBV19 TRBD2 CASIGTSGIEQFF
TRBJ1-6 TRBV19 . CASSIGGQNNSPLHF
TRBJ1-6 TRBV28 . CASRQTYNSPLHF
TRBJ2-1 TRBV5-1 . CASSPVVVASYNEQFF
TRBJ2-7 TRBV19 . CASSPRNNYEQYF
TRBJ1-1 TRBV9 . CASSDFDKPNSEAFF
TRBJ2-1 TRBV5-6 . CASSSTGNNYNEQFF
TRBJ2-5 TRBV2 TRBD2 CASNLAGGPEQTQYF
TRBJ2-7 TRBV11-2 TRBD2 CASSLAGGNHEQYF
TRBJ2-6 TRBV2 TRBD1 CASRKTGGGTSGANVLTF
TRBJ1-4 TRBV30 TRBD1 CAWEKGTGVEKLFF
TRBJ1-5 TRBV6-6 TRBD1 CASSPVQGDYQPQHF
TRBJ1-4 TRBV5-1 . CASSLEAGADLGKLFF
TRBJ1-2 TRBV18 TRBD1 CASSQGQGSFYGYTF
TRBJ2-5 TRBV7-2 TRBD1 CASSLFQGGEETQYF
TRBJ1-2 TRBV28 . CASITGGTYYGYTF
TRBJ2-7 TRBV18 . CASSPPTLEYEQYF
TRBJ2-1 TRBV12-5 TRBD2 CASGLAGGLGEQFF
TRBJ2-5 TRBV7-9 . CASSPTGGAYQETQYF
TRBJ2-7 TRBV7-2 TRBD1 CASSLGIIRDRGNYEQYF
TRBJ1-6 TRBV2 TRBD1 CASDQTGTYNSPLHF